The sample holds many counts of the clone carrying this TCR beta chain. These data originate in a study of molecular identifiers for immune sequencing clone quantification. From the PCR reads, TCRdb called clonotypes with MiXCR, one entry per CDR3 protein. The data contain more than 450,000 distinct CDR3 sequences, around 23% of them seen just once; the ten biggest clones take up under 0.8%. CDR3 length: 16 residues. Germline-derived CDR1 and CDR2 are SQVTM and ANQGSEA. Unmatched junction bases numbered 6, after V lost 4 bases and J lost 3 bases. The clonotype comes from a human donor in good health. Some libraries in this study had Jurkat cell RNA spiked in. This chain joins TRBV29-1 and TRBJ2-3; 14 bases agree with TRBD2. Sequenced: naive CD8+ T cells from blood, with Jurkat cell RNA spiked in. Subset indicated: FACS-sorted CD8+CD4-CCR7+CD45RA+ naive T cells. This CDR3 reads CSVVPWTSGGTDTQYF. In DNA form, the CDR3 reads TGCAGCGTTGTACCTTGGACTAGCGGGGGGACAGATACGCAGTATTTT.